Below, 28 T cell receptor beta chains from the same sample are listed, as sequenced in a study of T cells after posttransplantation cyclophosphamide listed by TCRdb under 2016. Viable CD3+CD4+ or CD3+CD8+ cells that were CCR7+CD45RA+CD45RO-CD95-CD27+CD28+ were classified as naive T cells. Libraries came from the immunoSEQ multiplex PCR assay. As stored in TCRdb, this immuneACCESS dataset retains in-frame rearrangements with V and J assigned. A fraction of the clones does not appear; measured against another copy, unresolved V genes explain less than half of the discrepancy, and the remainder lacks a known reason. Within this sample are about 31,000 clones, with about 93% of them counted one time only. Roughly 0.23% of the sample goes to the ten largest clones. The sample comprised naive CD4+ T cells sorted from PBMCs. The receptors originated from a woman aged 60 to 75 in good health, CMV-negative, and a related stem cell transplant donor.

The J gene is TRBJ1-2, the V gene TRBV6-5, with D perhaps TRBD1 (5 bases). The CDR3 consists of 14 residues. The germline V gene has CDR1 MNHEY and CDR2 SVGAGI. Trimming shortened V by 7 bases and J by 2 bases, and 14 bases separated the two germline ends. The CDR3 region has the DNA TGTGCCAGCATACCCGGGGGGGGGAACTATGGCTACACCTTC. Translated: CASIPGGGNYGYTF.

V and J are TRBV5-1 and TRBJ2-3; a possible D gene is TRBD2 (6 bases). The length of the CDR3 is 15 residues. V was shortened by 0 bases and J by 2 bases, with 10 bases between the two germline ends. Germline V gives CDR1 SGHRS, CDR2 YFSETQ. The CDR3 bases are TGCGCCAGCAGCTTGGTTGGAGGGGACACAGATACGCAGTATTTT. This gives the protein CASSLVGGDTDTQYF. Filled out from reference TRBV5-1 and TRBJ2-3, the complete variable domain reads KAGVTQTPRYLIKTRGQQVTLSCSPISGHRSVSWYQQTPGQGLQFLFEYFSETQRNKGNFPGRFSGRQFSNSRSEMNVSTLELGDSALYLCASSLVGGDTDTQYFGPGTRLTVL.

The V gene is TRBV18, the J gene TRBJ1-1, with D possibly matching TRBD1 (6 bases). This CDR3 contains 15 residues. The ends were cut back, 3 bases at V and 1 base at J, with 12 bases in the middle. The germline V gene encodes CDR1 KGHSH and CDR2 LQKENI. The CDR3 sequence is CASSPYGQTNTEAFF. CDR3 nucleotide sequence: TGTGCCAGCTCACCTTACGGACAGACGAACACTGAAGCTTTCTTT.

The chain joins TRBV19 to TRBJ2-2, with 7 bases fitting TRBD2. Germline CDR1 and CDR2: LNHDA and SQIVND (reference sequence). The CDR3 runs to 14 residues. V lost 5 bases and J lost 4; bases outside the gene matches: 4. The CDR3 loop reads CASSWDYLTGELFF. As DNA, the CDR3 is TGTGCCAGTAGTTGGGACTACCTCACCGGGGAGCTGTTTTTT.

The chain links TRBV5-5 to TRBJ2-3; TRBD2 matches 7 bases. CDR1 and CDR2 (germline): SGHKS, YYEKEE (reference sequence). Trimming took 2 bases from V and 4 from J; bases not matched to a gene: 4. The CDR3 totals 14 residues. CDR3 sequence: CASSLPGRADTQYF. DNA of the CDR3: TGTGCCAGCAGCTTACCGGGGAGGGCAGATACGCAGTATTTT.

This sequence joins TRBV10-1 and TRBJ2-6, with D possibly matching TRBD2 (6 bases). Germline-derived CDR1 and CDR2 are WNHNN and SYGVQD (reference sequence). The CDR3 loop spans 16 amino acids. The ends were cut back, 4 bases at V and 1 base at J, with 11 bases in the middle. This CDR3 reads CASSGDWGSGANVLTF. Written as DNA, the CDR3 is TGCGCCAGCAGTGGGGACTGGGGGTCTGGGGCCAACGTCCTGACTTTC.

V and J are TRBV7-8 and TRBJ2-7; maybe TRBD1 (6 bases). CDR1 is SGHVS, CDR2 FQNEAQ, per germline. The CDR3 runs to 14 residues. Trimming took off 5 bases at V and 4 bases at J, with 15 bases between the two ends. CDR3 amino acids: CASSPGQQLYEQYF. CDR3 nucleotides: TGTGCCAGCAGCCCTGGACAGCAGCTTTACGAGCAGTACTTC. Drawing the rest from reference TRBV7-8 and TRBJ2-7, the complete variable domain is GAGVSQSPRYKVAKRGQDVALRCDPISGHVSLFWYQQALGQGPEFLTYFQNEAQLDKSGLPSDRFFAERPEGSVSTLKIQRTQQEDSAVYLCASSPGQQLYEQYFGPGTRLTVT.

The CDR3 nucleotides are TGTGCCAGCAGCTTAGGCAGGCCCGGCTCTGGGGCCAACGTCCTGACTTTC. It encodes CASSLGRPGSGANVLTF. The rearrangement joins TRBV7-2 to TRBJ2-6; D not resolved. Germline loops: CDR1 SGHTA, CDR2 FQGNSA. V dropped 1 base and J dropped 0 bases, with 10 bases sitting between them. The CDR3 is 17 residues long.

The genes are TRBV4-1 and TRBJ2-1; perhaps TRBD2 as D (5 bases). The CDR3 extends over 13 amino acids. Trimming cost V 1 base and J 8 bases, with 9 bases left between them. Germline-derived CDR1 and CDR2 are MGHRA and YSYEKL. CDR3 sequence (DNA): TGCGCCAGCAGCCAAGTCATGAGGGATGAGCAGTTCTTC. Translation: CASSQVMRDEQFF.

The chain carries TRBV7-9 and TRBJ2-7, with TRBD2 matching over 7 bases. CDR1 is SEHNR, CDR2 FQNEAQ, per germline (reference sequence). Trimming took 4 bases from V and 2 from J; bases not matched to a gene: 8. CDR3 length: 15 amino acids. CDR3 region: CASSSLGGRPYEQYF. For the CDR3, the DNA is TGTGCCAGCAGCTCCTTGGGAGGGAGACCCTACGAGCAGTACTTC. Filled out from reference TRBV7-9 and TRBJ2-7, the complete variable domain reads DTGVSQNPRHKITKRGQNVTFRCDPISEHNRLYWYRQTLGQGPEFLTYFQNEAQLEKSRLLSDRFSAERPKGSFSTLEIQRTEQGDSAMYLCASSSLGGRPYEQYFGPGTRLTVT.

The J gene is TRBJ2-1, the V gene TRBV18; D gene unclear. The CDR3 contains 15 residues. Trimming removed 5 bases from V and 6 bases from J, with 17 bases in between. Germline V gene sequence: CDR1 KGHSH, CDR2 LQKENI. CDR3 amino acids: CASSSRLTLGNEQFF. The CDR3 DNA sequence: TGTGCCAGCTCATCTAGACTCACTTTAGGCAATGAGCAGTTCTTC.

This chain uses TRBV7-2 with TRBJ2-5, with TRBD2 identical over 9 bases. Unmatched junction bases numbered 8, after V lost 5 bases and J lost 1 base. In germline, CDR1 is SGHTA, CDR2 FQGNSA. The CDR3 runs to 16 residues. The CDR3 DNA sequence: TGTGCCAGCAGCAGGGCCGCTAGCGGGGTCCAAGAGACCCAGTACTTC. This encodes CASSRAASGVQETQYF.

The chain combines TRBV29-1 with TRBJ1-1, with 7 nucleotides matching TRBD1. This CDR3 region has 13 residues. V dropped 4 bases and J dropped 1; count of bases not matched to a gene: 3. Germline-derived CDR1 and CDR2 are SQVTM and ANQGSEA. The CDR3 DNA follows: TGCAGCGTTGTTCGGACAGGGAACACTGAAGCTTTCTTT. It translates to CSVVRTGNTEAFF.

The rearrangement uses TRBV6-1 and TRBJ2-1; 8 bases agree with TRBD1. Trimming at V came to 10 bases and at J to 4 bases, leaving 3 bases not matched to a gene. The CDR3 extends over 12 amino acids. CDR1 MNHNS and CDR2 SASEGT come from the germline V gene. Here the CDR3 DNA reads TGTGCCACAGGACAGGGTTACAATGAGCAGTTCTTC. Translation gives CATGQGYNEQFF.

This chain uses TRBV6-4 with TRBJ1-2; the D is unclear. Trimming removed 7 bases at V and 8 bases at J, with 14 bases between. Germline V gene sequence: CDR1 MRHNA, CDR2 SNTAGT. The CDR3 has 12 amino acids. CDR3 in amino acids: CASNVKRCGYTF. For the CDR3, the DNA is TGTGCCAGCAACGTAAAGCGGTGCGGCTACACCTTC.

The chain employs TRBV11-2 and TRBJ2-7, with TRBD2 matching over 7 bases. The CDR3 runs 15 residues. CDR1 is SGHAT, CDR2 FQNNGV, per germline. After removal of 0 bases from V and 0 bases from J, the junction contained 2 bases not matched to a gene. Written as DNA, the CDR3 is TGTGCCAGCAGCTTAGAAGGCGGGGGCTCCTACGAGCAGTACTTC. Translation gives CASSLEGGGSYEQYF.

The chain joins TRBV5-1 to TRBJ2-1, with TRBD2 matching 14 bases. Germline trimming cut 0 bases from V and 8 bases from J; bases unmatched to any gene: 7. This CDR3 has 17 amino acids. Per germline, CDR1 SGHRS and CDR2 YFSETQ. The CDR3 spells CASSLAPTSGGADEQFF. The CDR3 DNA follows: TGCGCCAGCAGCTTGGCCCCGACTAGCGGGGGGGCAGATGAGCAGTTCTTC.

V and J are TRBV6-1 and TRBJ1-1, with D perhaps TRBD1 (6 bases). This CDR3 contains 14 residues. Deletions cut 6 bases from V and 11 bases from J, with 22 bases between. CDR1 and CDR2 (germline): MNHNS, SASEGT. The CDR3 is CASRTDSLDTWAFF. CDR3 DNA: TGTGCCAGCAGAACGGACAGCCTAGACACGTGGGCTTTCTTT.

The chain couples TRBV9 to TRBJ1-1; maybe TRBD1 (6 bases). V was cut by 1 base and J by 1 base, with 8 bases left in between. Per germline, CDR1 SGDLS and CDR2 YYNGEE. The CDR3 totals 14 residues. The CDR3 bases are TGTGCCAGCAGCGTACAGGGACAGAACACTGAAGCTTTCTTT. Protein product: CASSVQGQNTEAFF.

The chain couples TRBV5-1 to TRBJ1-4; a weak D match, TRBD1 (6 bases). The V gene's germline CDR1 is SGHRS and CDR2 YFSETQ. This CDR3 contains 16 residues. The germline V and J ends were trimmed by 3 bases and 3 bases, with 15 bases remaining between them. CDR3 nucleotide sequence: TGCGCCAGCAGCTCCCAACAGGGTAGAGCTAATGAAAAACTGTTTTTT. It codes for CASSSQQGRANEKLFF. The complete variable domain, with remaining parts taken from reference TRBV5-1 and TRBJ1-4, reads KAGVTQTPRYLIKTRGQQVTLSCSPISGHRSVSWYQQTPGQGLQFLFEYFSETQRNKGNFPGRFSGRQFSNSRSEMNVSTLELGDSALYLCASSSQQGRANEKLFFGSGTQLSVL.

The chain joins TRBV10-3 to TRBJ2-7; 10 bases line up with TRBD2. The CDR3 is 14 residues long. The V and J ends lost 4 bases and 6 bases, in that order; junction bases with no gene match: 6. Germline V gene data show CDR1 as ENHRY and CDR2 as SYGVKD. The DNA of the CDR3 is TGTGCCATCAGTGCCTCGGGACTAGCGTTCGAGCAGTACTTC. Protein sequence: CAISASGLAFEQYF.

The chain couples TRBV6-8 to TRBJ2-7; maybe TRBD1 (6 bases). The CDR3 is made up of 13 amino acids. Per the germline V gene, CDR1 is MNHGY and CDR2 is SAAAGT. V lost 5 bases, J lost 7 bases, and 15 bases lay in between. This chain's CDR3 is CASSQIGGWEQYF. CDR3 DNA sequence: TGTGCCAGCAGTCAGATAGGGGGATGGGAGCAGTACTTC.

V is TRBV28 and J is TRBJ2-6, with TRBD2 matching 7 bases. Germline trimming cut 2 bases from V and 3 bases from J; bases unmatched to any gene: 1. The CDR3 sequence is 15 residues long. CDR1 MDHEN and CDR2 SYDVKM come from the germline V gene. CDR3 sequence (DNA): TGTGCCAGCAGTTTAGGGGGGGTTGGGGCCAACGTCCTGACTTTC. Amino acid sequence: CASSLGGVGANVLTF.

This CDR3 reads CASSPSTRNTEAFF. CDR3 nucleotides: TGTGCCAGCAGTCCTAGTACCAGGAACACTGAAGCTTTCTTT. The genes are TRBV7-6 and TRBJ1-1; D is ambiguous. The V end was cut by 6 bases, the J end by 1 base, with 12 bases between. The CDR3 sequence is 14 residues long. The germline gives CDR1 SGHVS, CDR2 FNYEAQ.

This clone came up a few times. CDR3 bases: TGCGCCAGCAGCCGGACAGACTTAGGGGAAAAACTGTTTTTT. It is translated as CASSRTDLGEKLFF. The rearrangement uses TRBV5-1 and TRBJ1-4; D is perhaps TRBD1 (6 bases). The CDR3 consists of 14 residues. Trimming removed 4 bases at V and 8 bases at J, with 15 bases between. Germline CDR1 is SGHRS and CDR2 is YFSETQ.

This clone was seen more than once but under ten times. The rearrangement joins TRBV19 to TRBJ2-5, with 10 positions matching TRBD2. The V gene end was trimmed by 5 bases and the J gene end by 5 bases; junction bases not matched to a gene: 5. The CDR3 is 14 residues long. Per germline, CDR1 LNHDA and CDR2 SQIVND (reference sequence). The CDR3 protein is CASSASGGTETQYF. CDR3 sequence (DNA): TGTGCCAGTAGTGCTAGCGGGGGCACGGAGACCCAGTACTTC. The full variable domain, rest sourced from reference TRBV19 and TRBJ2-5, is DGGITQSPKYLFRKEGQNVTLSCEQNLNHDAMYWYRQDPGQGLRLIYYSQIVNDFQKGDIAEGYSVSREKKESFPLTVTSAQKNPTAFYLCASSASGGTETQYFGPGTRLLVL.

The gene calls are TRBV15 and TRBJ2-5; 7 bases are a match to TRBD2. The CDR3 consists of 14 residues. Germline lookup yields CDR1 LNHNV and CDR2 YYDKDF (reference sequence). The junction had 6 bases not matched to a gene; V was cut back by 3 bases and J by 5 bases. The CDR3 spells CATSRGGVAETQYF. Here the CDR3 DNA reads TGTGCCACCAGCAGGGGGGGGGTGGCGGAGACCCAGTACTTC.

The chain couples TRBV19 to TRBJ1-1; no clear D gene. Germline CDR1 reads LNHDA; CDR2 reads SQIVND (reference sequence). V was pared by 2 bases and J by 1 base, with 14 bases between. The CDR3 covers 16 residues. CDR3 loop: CASSISLQTSNTEAFF. For the CDR3, the DNA is TGTGCCAGTAGTATATCCCTCCAGACATCGAACACTGAAGCTTTCTTT.